This T cell receptor (beta chain) was identified during a study of T-cell reconstitution after alpha-beta-depleted transplantation in children. Unique molecular identifiers were incorporated during preparation of the TCRbeta library. Via MiXCR, TCRdb re-called the PCR reads, giving one row per CDR3 protein. The sample lists 700,000 to 950,000 distinct CDR3 sequences; around 15% were seen once. The V end was cut by 4 bases, the J end by 9 bases, with 17 bases between. The CDR3 runs 13 residues. The germline V gene encodes CDR1 SGHRS and CDR2 YFSETQ. The rearrangement uses TRBV5-1 and TRBJ2-7; D is perhaps TRBD1 (8 bases). Sample: PBMCs, mostly from graft donor cells, taken 360 days after TCRalphabeta/CD19-depleted stem cell transplant. The receptor was derived from a male patient aged 10 to 17 who had a stem cell transplant for acute lymphoblastic leukemia, so the T cells may come from the graft donor. CDR3 in amino acids: CASSPRGGTGQYF. CDR3 DNA: TGCGCCAGCAGCCCTCGGGGAGGGACAGGGCAGTACTTC.